This is a list of T cell receptor beta chains from one sample in a study of radiation and T cells in renal cell carcinoma. The assay was immunoSEQ multiplex PCR, and TCRdb's table has in-frame clones only and misses some. The table shows around 170,000 clones, with around 90% occurring only once. The sequences come from blood, collected from a patient whose treatment included radiotherapy and nephrectomy. These receptors all stem from a woman aged 45 to 65 with renal cell carcinoma. CDR3s include the opening cysteine and the closing phenylalanine or tryptophan. Fields, in order: V gene, J gene, D gene, clone size, CDR3 protein, CDR3 DNA. A D gene is named only where the DNA matches it firmly. Clone size is stated in some rows and not others, as once, few, many or a class when expanded.

V: TRBV4-1
J: TRBJ2-5
D: -
size: -
CDR3: CASSQGLSSQETQYF
DNA: TGCGCCAGCAGCCAAGGGTTGTCCAGTCAAGAGACCCAGTACTTC

V: TRBV5-1
J: TRBJ2-5
D: -
size: once
CDR3: CASSPQGRGETQYF
DNA: TGCGCCAGCAGCCCGCAGGGAAGGGGAGAGACCCAGTACTTC

V: TRBV7-6
J: TRBJ1-3
D: -
size: -
CDR3: CASSLAGYSGNTIYF
DNA: TGTGCCAGCAGCTTAGCTGGGTACTCTGGAAACACCATATATTTT

V: TRBV7-9
J: TRBJ1-1
D: -
size: -
CDR3: CASSPTGRMNTEAFF
DNA: TGTGCCAGCAGCCCGACTGGACGGATGAACACTGAAGCTTTCTTT

V: TRBV28
J: TRBJ1-2
D: -
size: -
CDR3: CASSERKVPMDYTF
DNA: TGTGCCAGCAGTGAAAGGAAGGTCCCAATGGACTACACCTTC

V: TRBV7-3
J: TRBJ2-3
D: TRBD2
size: -
CDR3: CASSLTTSGGAVDTDTQYF
DNA: TGTGCCAGCAGCTTAACGACTAGCGGGGGAGCCGTTGACACAGATACGCAGTATTTT

V: TRBV12-5
J: TRBJ2-6
D: -
size: -
CDR3: CASGRVAGANVLTF
DNA: TGTGCTAGTGGTCGGGTCGCTGGGGCCAACGTCCTGACTTTC

V: TRBV7-6
J: TRBJ1-1
D: -
size: -
CDR3: CASSLQGGDTEAFF
DNA: TGTGCCAGCAGCCTACAGGGCGGAGACACTGAAGCTTTCTTT

V: TRBV7-8
J: TRBJ2-3
D: -
size: -
CDR3: CASSSHLDTQYF
DNA: TGTGCCAGCAGCTCCCACTTAGATACGCAGTATTTT

V: TRBV30
J: TRBJ2-2
D: -
size: -
CDR3: CAWTGRTNTGELFF
DNA: TGTGCCTGGACGGGACGGACGAACACCGGGGAGCTGTTTTTT

V: TRBV5-4
J: TRBJ1-5
D: -
size: -
CDR3: CASSLRGTTNSNQPQHF
DNA: TGTGCCAGCAGCTTGCGGGGGACAACTAATAGCAATCAGCCCCAGCATTTT

V: TRBV2
J: TRBJ2-7
D: -
size: -
CDR3: CASNQDSYEQYF
DNA: TGTGCCAGCAACCAGGACTCCTACGAGCAGTACTTC

V: TRBV25-1
J: TRBJ2-2
D: -
size: -
CDR3: CASRGGTGELFF
DNA: TGTGCCAGCAGAGGGGGGACCGGGGAGCTGTTTTTT

V: TRBV28
J: TRBJ1-2
D: -
size: -
CDR3: CASSLRGYGYTF
DNA: TGTGCCAGCAGTTTAAGGGGTTATGGCTACACCTTC

V: TRBV25-1
J: TRBJ2-2
D: TRBD2
size: -
CDR3: CASSEAGGYTGELFF
DNA: TGTGCCAGCAGTGAAGCGGGGGGCTACACCGGGGAGCTGTTTTTT

V: TRBV9
J: TRBJ2-5
D: TRBD2
size: -
CDR3: CASSASGGQETQYF
DNA: TGTGCCAGCAGCGCTAGCGGGGGGCAAGAGACCCAGTACTTC

V: TRBV7-2
J: TRBJ2-2
D: -
size: -
CDR3: CASSSKPGQPNTGELFF
DNA: TGTGCCAGCAGCTCAAAGCCCGGACAGCCGAACACCGGGGAGCTGTTTTTT

V: TRBV5-6
J: TRBJ2-3
D: TRBD2
size: -
CDR3: CASSLPSGGPTDTQYF
DNA: TGTGCCAGCAGCTTGCCTAGCGGGGGGCCCACAGATACGCAGTATTTT

V: TRBV18
J: TRBJ1-5
D: -
size: -
CDR3: CASSPDLPPQHF
DNA: TGTGCCAGCTCACCGGATCTGCCGCCCCAGCATTTT

V: TRBV5-8
J: TRBJ1-6
D: -
size: few
CDR3: CASSLWQGGSPLHF
DNA: TGTGCCAGCAGCTTGTGGCAGGGTGGTTCACCCCTCCACTTT

V: TRBV6-6
J: TRBJ1-1
D: -
size: -
CDR3: CASSTVRSLNTEAFF
DNA: TGTGCCAGCAGTACAGTCCGAAGTTTGAACACTGAAGCTTTCTTT

V: TRBV7-6
J: TRBJ2-1
D: TRBD2
size: -
CDR3: CTSSLRLVGRAGEQFF
DNA: TGTACCAGCAGCTTACGGCTAGTGGGGAGGGCGGGTGAGCAGTTCTTC

V: TRBV18
J: TRBJ1-3
D: TRBD1
size: -
CDR3: CASSPPMTGRDTIYF
DNA: TGTGCCAGCTCACCACCAATGACAGGGAGGGACACCATATATTTT

V: TRBV5-6
J: TRBJ2-2
D: -
size: -
CDR3: CASSVPSVTTGELFF
DNA: TGTGCCAGCAGCGTCCCTAGCGTCACCACCGGGGAGCTGTTTTTT

V: TRBV9
J: TRBJ2-1
D: TRBD2
size: -
CDR3: CASSAKTSGKTHNEQFF
DNA: TGTGCCAGCAGCGCAAAGACTAGCGGTAAAACCCACAATGAGCAGTTCTTC

V: TRBV25-1
J: TRBJ1-2
D: TRBD1
size: -
CDR3: CASITGGYGYTF
DNA: TGTGCCAGCATTACAGGGGGCTATGGCTACACCTTC

V: TRBV7-8
J: TRBJ1-6
D: -
size: -
CDR3: CASSQGNSPLHF
DNA: TGTGCCAGCAGCCAGGGCAATTCACCCCTCCACTTT

V: TRBV13
J: TRBJ2-7
D: -
size: -
CDR3: CASSLRGVSYEQYF
DNA: TGTGCCAGCAGCTTAAGGGGGGTCTCCTACGAGCAGTACTTC

V: TRBV7-9
J: TRBJ2-7
D: -
size: -
CDR3: CASTRDTYEQYF
DNA: TGTGCCAGCACAAGGGATACCTACGAGCAGTACTTC

V: TRBV20-1
J: TRBJ2-7
D: -
size: -
CDR3: CSARLDYEQYF
DNA: TGCAGTGCTAGACTAGATTACGAGCAGTACTTC

V: TRBV10-3
J: TRBJ2-1
D: -
size: -
CDR3: CAISGVYTNEQFF
DNA: TGTGCCATCAGTGGGGTTTACACCAATGAGCAGTTCTTC

V: TRBV20-1
J: TRBJ1-2
D: -
size: -
CDR3: CSAGDYGYTF
DNA: TGCAGTGCAGGAGACTATGGCTACACCTTC

V: TRBV15
J: TRBJ2-5
D: -
size: -
CDR3: CATSTDVGRPETQYF
DNA: TGTGCCACCAGCACCGATGTGGGGAGGCCTGAGACCCAGTACTTC

V: TRBV6-1
J: TRBJ1-6
D: -
size: few
CDR3: CASSEAHLQSGNSPLHF
DNA: TGTGCCAGCAGTGAAGCACACCTTCAGTCAGGGAATTCACCCCTCCACTTT

V: TRBV18
J: TRBJ2-5
D: -
size: -
CDR3: CASSPTGFGQETQYF
DNA: TGTGCCAGCTCACCAACTGGTTTTGGCCAAGAGACCCAGTACTTC

V: TRBV6-5
J: TRBJ2-7
D: -
size: -
CDR3: CASSYGDRTYEQYF
DNA: TGTGCCAGCAGTTACGGTGACAGAACCTACGAGCAGTACTTC

V: TRBV27
J: TRBJ1-6
D: -
size: -
CDR3: CASSRLGGSYNSPLHF
DNA: TGTGCCAGCAGTCGACTAGGGGGCTCCTATAATTCACCCCTCCACTTT

V: TRBV6-6
J: TRBJ1-5
D: -
size: -
CDR3: CASSFRVGNQPQHF
DNA: TGTGCCAGCAGTTTCAGGGTGGGCAATCAGCCCCAGCATTTT

V: TRBV4-3
J: TRBJ1-2
D: -
size: -
CDR3: CASSQDPGVYGYTF
DNA: TGCGCCAGCAGCCAAGACCCAGGGGTATACGGCTACACCTTT

V: TRBV6-1
J: TRBJ1-2
D: -
size: once
CDR3: CASSESATVPPNYGYTF
DNA: TGTGCCAGCAGTGAAAGTGCGACGGTCCCCCCTAACTATGGCTACACCTTC

V: TRBV5-1
J: TRBJ1-1
D: -
size: -
CDR3: CASSFGQNTEAFF
DNA: TGCGCCAGCAGCTTTGGACAGAACACTGAAGCTTTCTTT

V: TRBV5-1
J: TRBJ1-1
D: -
size: -
CDR3: CASSEGDSVPTEAFF
DNA: TGCGCCAGCAGCGAAGGGGACTCCGTTCCCACTGAAGCTTTCTTT

V: TRBV6-1
J: TRBJ2-2
D: TRBD1
size: once
CDR3: CASIGTGGSGELFF
DNA: TGTGCCAGCATCGGGACAGGGGGCTCCGGGGAGCTGTTTTTT

V: TRBV7-2
J: TRBJ1-2
D: -
size: -
CDR3: CASSETAGYGYTF
DNA: TGTGCCAGCAGCGAAACGGCGGGCTATGGCTACACCTTC